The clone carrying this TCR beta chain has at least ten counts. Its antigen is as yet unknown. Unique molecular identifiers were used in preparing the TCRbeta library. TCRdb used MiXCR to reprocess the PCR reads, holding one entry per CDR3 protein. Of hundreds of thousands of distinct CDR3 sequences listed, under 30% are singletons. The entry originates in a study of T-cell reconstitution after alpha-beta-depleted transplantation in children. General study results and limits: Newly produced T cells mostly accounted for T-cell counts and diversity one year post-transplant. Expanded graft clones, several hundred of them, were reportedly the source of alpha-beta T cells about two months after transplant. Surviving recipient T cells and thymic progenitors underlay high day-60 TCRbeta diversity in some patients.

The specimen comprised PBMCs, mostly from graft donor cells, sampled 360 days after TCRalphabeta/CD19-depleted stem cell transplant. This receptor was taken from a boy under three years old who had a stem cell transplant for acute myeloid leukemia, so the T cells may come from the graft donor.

CDR3 DNA: TGTGCCAGCAAGATCGCCGGGACAGGGGTCAATGAGCAGTTCTTC. It translates to CASKIAGTGVNEQFF. V usage is TRBV27 and J usage is TRBJ2-1; 10 positions agree with TRBD1. The J segment lost 6 bases and the V segment lost 7 bases, leaving 9 bases of the junction unmatched. The CDR3 loop spans 15 amino acids. Germline V gives CDR1 MNHEY, CDR2 SMNVEV (reference sequence).